The TCR beta chain described here comes from a study of esophageal squamous cell carcinoma under preoperative chemotherapy (dated by TCRdb to 2017 to 2018). As for the study more broadly: TCR repertoires were profiled in both peripheral blood T cells and tumor-infiltrating lymphocytes. Repertoires from samples taken before paclitaxel-nedaplatin therapy were compared with repertoires from samples taken after paclitaxel-nedaplatin therapy. Four to six patients with primary esophageal squamous cell carcinoma were included in the cohort. The study examined the effect of paclitaxel-nedaplatin chemotherapy on T-cell receptor repertoires in patients with esophageal squamous cell carcinoma. Overall results and qualifications from the work: A small cohort was used, with only 4 to 6 patients with esophageal squamous cell carcinoma being analyzed. Post-treatment tumor-infiltrating lymphocytes appeared partly derived from peripheral T cells migrating into the tumor, not solely from local clonal changes. TCR diversity increased significantly in peripheral T cells after chemotherapy, but not in tumor-infiltrating lymphocytes. Paclitaxel-nedaplatin therapy induced immediate and substantial clonotype frequency changes, with contraction more likely among abundant clones than amplification.

The time point label corresponds to: before preoperative PTX-NDP chemotherapy. Patients received paclitaxel-nedaplatin as preoperative chemotherapy before surgery. The library came from PCR. The reads were generated on a HiSeq X Ten. High-throughput sequencing was used to characterize the TCR repertoires. The public sequencing data were trimmed at Q25 with fastp and processed into clonotypes with MiXCR by TCRdb, which kept only in-frame beta chains. Each record represents a unique CDR3 protein, reported with the most common genes and DNA among its rows. This sample holds about 30,000 distinct CDR3 sequences; 40% to 60% were observed only once. The ten largest clones capture around 12% of the sample. The germline V gene provides CDR1 LGHNA and CDR2 YNFKEQ. V was cut back by 4 bases and J by 0 bases, leaving a gap of 16 bases between them. Measured from the cysteine to the phenylalanine, the CDR3 is 18 residues long. Just CDR3 DNA is preserved here, 54 bases in frame from base 1.

Turning to this clonotype: Its cognate antigen has yet to be identified. Per-base qualities were not stored, and no clone one base away is much larger.

This sample was obtained from a patient given preoperative chemotherapy. The V and J genes are TRBV4-2 and TRBJ2-6, and TRBD2 may be the D gene, going by 5 matching bases. The clonotype originates from a human donor with esophageal squamous cell carcinoma. The donor label of this sample is uncertain. Here is the DNA: TGTGCCAGCAGCCCCCGGAGCGGTAGGATCTCTGGGGCCAACGTCCTGACTTTC. Its protein product is CASSPRSGRISGANVLTF.